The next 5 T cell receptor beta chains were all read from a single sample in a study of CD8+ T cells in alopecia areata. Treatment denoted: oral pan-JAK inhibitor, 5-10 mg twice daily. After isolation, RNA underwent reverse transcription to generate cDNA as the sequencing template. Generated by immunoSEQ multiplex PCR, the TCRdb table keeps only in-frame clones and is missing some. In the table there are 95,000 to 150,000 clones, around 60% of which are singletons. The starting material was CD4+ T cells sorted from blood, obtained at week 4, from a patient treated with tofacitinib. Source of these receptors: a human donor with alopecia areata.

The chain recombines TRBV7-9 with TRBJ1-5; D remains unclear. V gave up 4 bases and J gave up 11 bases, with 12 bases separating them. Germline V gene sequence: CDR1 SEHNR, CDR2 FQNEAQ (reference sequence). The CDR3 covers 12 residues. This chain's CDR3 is CASSSPDRAQHF. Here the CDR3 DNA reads TGTGCCAGCAGCTCACCTGATCGAGCCCAGCATTTT.

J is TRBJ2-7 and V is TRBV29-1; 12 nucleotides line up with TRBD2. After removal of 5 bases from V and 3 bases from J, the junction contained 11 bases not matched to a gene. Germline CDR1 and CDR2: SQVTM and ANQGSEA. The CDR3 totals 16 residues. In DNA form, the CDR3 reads TGCAGCGTTATACCAGGGGCTAGCGGGAGGGACTACGAGCAGTACTTC. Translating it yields CSVIPGASGRDYEQYF.

The chain's CDR3 is CASSPSGSAEGETQYF. CDR3 bases: TGTGCCAGCAGCCCAAGCGGGAGTGCTGAAGGAGAGACCCAGTACTTC. The rearrangement uses TRBV7-3 and TRBJ2-5, with 8 bases fitting TRBD2. This CDR3 has 16 amino acids. Per the germline V gene, CDR1 is SGHTA and CDR2 is FQGTGA. V lost 5 bases and J lost 4; bases outside the gene matches: 12.

In DNA form, the CDR3 reads TGCGCCAGCAGCTTAGAAACCGGGACAGGGATTTCGACGGCTTCTAATGAAAAACTGTTTTTT. Its protein is CASSLETGTGISTASNEKLFF. The chain uses TRBV5-1 and TRBJ1-4, with 9 bases matching TRBD1. Germline CDR1 reads SGHRS; CDR2 reads YFSETQ. V lost 2 bases to trimming and J lost 3 bases; unmatched junction nucleotides: 20. CDR3 size: 21 residues.

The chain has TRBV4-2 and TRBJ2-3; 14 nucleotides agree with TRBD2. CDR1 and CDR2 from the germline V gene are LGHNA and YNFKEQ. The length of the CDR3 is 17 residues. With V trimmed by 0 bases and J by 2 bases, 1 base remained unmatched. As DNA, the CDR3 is TGTGCCAGCAGCCAAGAGACTAGCGGGAGGGCCACAGATACGCAGTATTTT. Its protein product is CASSQETSGRATDTQYF.